A single sample is the source of the 27 T cell receptor beta chains below, sequenced in a study of T cells in Graves' hyperthyroidism and ophthalmopathy. The CDR3 regions of TCR beta were amplified from RNA transcripts. The primer set for the first-round RT-PCR of the TCR CDR3 was HTBI. TCRdb itself ran the multiplex PCR reads through MiXCR, one entry per CDR3 protein. The data hold about 540,000 distinct CDR3 sequences, with just over 45% observed a single time. The source material was peripheral blood or thyroid tissue (not recorded which). Source of these receptors: a woman aged 18-35 years with Graves' hyperthyroidism.

This rearrangement joins TRBV10-3 to TRBJ2-3; no definite D call. Trimming took 10 bases from V and 6 from J, leaving 17 bases between them. CDR3 length equals 13 residues. Germline V gene lookup returns CDR1 ENHRY and CDR2 SYGVKD. Here the CDR3 reads CATLMAQGDTQYF. As DNA, the CDR3 is TGTGCCACCCTCATGGCACAAGGGGATACGCAGTATTTT.

The V and J genes are TRBV20-1 and TRBJ2-5, with a tentative D call TRBD2 (5 bases). Trimming removed 5 bases from V and 3 bases from J, with 10 bases in between. CDR1 DFQATT and CDR2 SNEGSKA come from the germline V gene (reference sequence). The CDR3 spans 12 residues. The chain's CDR3 is CSAAPREETQYF. The CDR3 nucleotides are TGCAGTGCTGCCCCGCGGGAAGAGACCCAGTACTTC.

The rearrangement uses TRBV6-1 and TRBJ2-3; D remains unclear. V lost 5 bases, J lost 6 bases, and 15 bases lay in between. CDR3 size: 14 residues. CDR1 and CDR2 (germline): MNHNS, SASEGT. CDR3 loop: CASSSKTPTDTQYF. The CDR3 bases are TGTGCCAGCAGTAGCAAGACCCCGACGGATACGCAGTATTTT.

The V gene is TRBV29-1, the J gene TRBJ2-7, with D uncertain. CDR1 and CDR2 (germline): SQVTM, ANQGSEA. The CDR3 contains 13 residues. V lost 1 base to trimming and J lost 2 bases, with 9 bases between them. CDR3 loop: CSVEGLSTYEQYF. Here the CDR3 DNA reads TGCAGCGTTGAAGGGCTAAGTACCTACGAGCAGTACTTC.

This clonotype was counted many times. The chain combines TRBV27 with TRBJ1-1; weak D call: TRBD1 (5 bases). This CDR3 comprises 12 residues. Trimming stripped 8 bases from V and 6 bases from J, with 13 bases between. Per the germline V gene, CDR1 is MNHEY and CDR2 is SMNVEV (reference sequence). CDR3 nucleotide sequence: TGTGCCAGCGGAATGCGGGGGGCTGAAGCTTTCTTT. This gives the protein CASGMRGAEAFF.

This rearrangement joins TRBV7-3 to TRBJ1-5, with 7 positions matching TRBD1. Germline trimming cut 2 bases from V and 7 bases from J; bases unmatched to any gene: 11. This CDR3 has 16 amino acids. Germline V gene data show CDR1 as SGHTA and CDR2 as FQGTGA. CDR3 residues: CASSLDRAGVWQPQHF. CDR3 sequence (DNA): TGTGCCAGCAGCTTAGACAGGGCGGGTGTTTGGCAGCCCCAGCATTTT. Full variable domain (outside the CDR3, taken from reference TRBV7-3 and TRBJ1-5): GAGVSQTPSNKVTEKGKYVELRCDPISGHTALYWYRQSLGQGPEFLIYFQGTGAADDSGLPNDRFFAVRPEGSVSTLKIQRTERGDSAVYLCASSLDRAGVWQPQHFGDGTRLSIL.

This clonotype has ten or more counts. The chain is built from TRBV5-8 and TRBJ1-2; 12 nucleotides match TRBD1. With 3 bases clipped from V and 6 bases from J, the junction kept 6 bases outside the gene matches. The germline CDR1 and CDR2 sequences are SGHTS and YDEGEE. This CDR3 region has 15 residues. This chain's CDR3 is CASSSPGQGADGYTF. The CDR3, as DNA: TGTGCCAGCAGCTCTCCGGGACAGGGGGCCGATGGCTACACCTTC.

This clonotype appeared a single time. The chain is built from TRBV27 and TRBJ2-5; D may be TRBD1 or TRBD2 (6 bases each). The V end lost 7 bases, the J end lost 9 bases, and 27 bases lay between the germline ends. Germline values: CDR1 MNHEY, CDR2 SMNVEV (reference sequence). The CDR3 runs 16 residues. The CDR3 DNA sequence: TGTGCCAGCACCCCGTCGGGGGCAGGGATAGAGCAGCCCCAGTACTTC. This encodes CASTPSGAGIEQPQYF.

The chain joins TRBV10-3 to TRBJ2-7; 9 nucleotides line up with TRBD1. The CDR3 has 14 amino acids. Trimming at V came to 5 bases and at J to 1 base, leaving 3 bases not matched to a gene. Germline V gene data show CDR1 as ENHRY and CDR2 as SYGVKD. This CDR3 reads CAISSGTGSYEQYF. CDR3 DNA: TGTGCCATCAGTTCCGGGACAGGGTCCTACGAGCAGTACTTC.

The V and J genes are TRBV29-1 and TRBJ2-6, with 12 bases aligning to TRBD1. V dropped 3 bases and J dropped 3; count of bases not matched to a gene: 9. Germline CDR1 reads SQVTM; CDR2 reads ANQGSEA. This CDR3 comprises 18 residues. The CDR3 region is CSVEGRDRGRSGANVLTF. CDR3 in DNA: TGCAGCGTTGAGGGGAGGGACAGGGGGCGTAGTGGGGCCAACGTCCTGACTTTC.

Turning to this clonotype: A read error is possible here, since a much larger clone lies one base away. The chain recombines TRBV5-1 with TRBJ2-2, with a weak D call TRBD2 (5 bases). Trimming stripped 4 bases from V and 4 bases from J, with 14 bases between. CDR1 SGHRS and CDR2 YFSETQ come from the germline V gene. The CDR3 sequence is 15 residues long. The CDR3 DNA reads as TGCGCCAGCAGCCCCAGCGGAATGAGCACCGGGGAGCTGTTTTTT. Protein sequence: CASSPSGMSTGELFF.

The gene calls are TRBV7-3 and TRBJ1-2; D is ambiguous. The germline V gene encodes CDR1 SGHTA and CDR2 FQGTGA. V lost 3 bases, J lost 5 bases, and 10 bases lay in between. The CDR3 extends over 13 amino acids. The CDR3 sequence: CASSFRRGYGYTF. In nucleotides, the CDR3 is TGTGCCAGCAGCTTTCGGCGGGGATATGGCTACACCTTC.

The table lists this clonotype with many counts. The V call is TRBV25-1, the J call TRBJ1-4; possibly TRBD1 for D (5 bases). The V and J ends lost 2 bases and 6 bases respectively, with 10 bases between them. From germline, CDR1 is MGHDK and CDR2 SYGVNS. CDR3 length equals 14 residues. The CDR3 region is CASSEIRDHEKLFF. The CDR3 bases are TGTGCCAGCAGTGAAATCAGGGATCATGAAAAACTGTTTTTT.

The chain employs TRBV6-6 and TRBJ2-3; D not certain. CDR1 and CDR2 (germline): MNHNY, SVGAGI (reference sequence). The CDR3 is 13 amino acids. The V gene lost 0 bases and the J gene lost 3 bases, with 4 bases spanning the gap. The CDR3 coding sequence is TGTGCCAGCAGTTACTCTGCGACAGATACGCAGTATTTT. This codes for CASSYSATDTQYF.

The chain joins TRBV12-5 to TRBJ2-2; 12 nucleotides match TRBD1. V lost 4 bases to trimming and J lost 5 bases; unmatched junction nucleotides: 8. The CDR3 consists of 17 residues. Per germline, CDR1 LGHNT and CDR2 FRNRAP. CDR3 sequence (DNA): TGTGCTAGTGGTTCCGGGACAGGGGGCGGATATACCGGGGAGCTGTTTTTT. Translated, it gives CASGSGTGGGYTGELFF.

In the case of this clonotype: This is likely a read error, given that the CDR3 carries no conserved phenylalanine or tryptophan at its end. It is unclear where the CDR3 begins or ends on the DNA, so no DNA is shown, and the CDR3 is as TCRdb lists it. The V gene is TRBV29-1, the J gene TRBJ2-5; the table gives TRBD2 as D, unverified against the DNA. CDR1 is SQVTM and CDR2 is ANQGSEA in the germline V gene. The length of the CDR3 is 14 amino acids, counting both ends. CDR3 residues: CSVELAGPYNEQTL.

The V and J genes are TRBV2 and TRBJ1-1, with 8 nucleotides matching TRBD1. Germline CDR1 is SNHLY and CDR2 is FYNNEI. The CDR3 extends over 13 amino acids. The V segment lost 6 bases and the J segment 3 bases; nucleotides outside the gene matches: 3. The CDR3, as DNA: TGTGCCAGCAGGACAGGGGCAGACACTGAAGCTTTCTTT. Protein sequence: CASRTGADTEAFF.

As regards this clonotype: With a much larger clone just one base away, this may be a read error. This chain links TRBV7-9 with TRBJ2-2; the D is unclear. The V gene lost 1 base and the J gene lost 5 bases, with 8 bases spanning the gap. The CDR3 loop spans 14 amino acids. Germline CDR1 and CDR2: SEHNR and FQNEAQ (reference sequence). The chain's CDR3 is CASSLDVGTGELFF. CDR3 bases: TGTGCCAGCAGCTTAGATGTCGGAACCGGGGAGCTGTTTTTT.

This chain uses TRBV5-1 with TRBJ2-6; TRBD2 matches 10 bases. The CDR3 has 16 amino acids. The germline V gene has CDR1 SGHRS and CDR2 YFSETQ. V lost 4 bases to trimming and J lost 8 bases; unmatched junction nucleotides: 9. The CDR3 reads CASSPWLAGEPNVLTF. The CDR3 region has the DNA TGCGCCAGCAGCCCCTGGCTAGCGGGAGAGCCCAACGTCCTGACTTTC.

The V and J genes are TRBV24-1 and TRBJ1-2; 7 nucleotides align to TRBD1. This CDR3 has 15 amino acids. Germline V gene sequence: CDR1 KGHDR, CDR2 SFDVKD. The trim removed 2 bases at V and 4 bases at J, leaving 6 bases unmatched. CDR3 DNA sequence: TGTGCCACCAGTGATTCGGACAGGTTAGGCTATGGCTACACCTTC. Its protein product is CATSDSDRLGYGYTF.

Worth noting for this clonotype: This CDR3 is missing its conserved last phenylalanine or tryptophan, likely due to a read error. This chain links TRBV19 with TRBJ1-2, with D tentatively TRBD1 (5 bases). V dropped 8 bases and J dropped 8 bases, with 21 bases sitting between them. Germline CDR1 is LNHDA and CDR2 is SQIVND (reference sequence). This CDR3 contains 14 residues. CDR3 DNA: TGTGCCAGTCAAAACCCGGGGACCCCTGGGGGCTACACCATC. Amino acids: CASQNPGTPGGYTI.

At least ten counts were recorded for this clonotype. The chain links TRBV5-6 to TRBJ2-7; 7 bases fit TRBD1. Germline V gene data show CDR1 as SGHDT and CDR2 as YYEEEE. The junction had 6 bases not matched to a gene; V was cut back by 4 bases and J by 2 bases. CDR3 length: 14 amino acids. CDR3 residues: CASSTTGTTYEQYF. The CDR3, as DNA: TGTGCCAGCAGCACGACAGGGACCACCTACGAGCAGTACTTC. The variable domain in full, with the rest retrieved from reference TRBV5-6 and TRBJ2-7, is DAGVTQSPTHLIKTRGQQVTLRCSPKSGHDTVSWYQQALGQGPQFIFQYYEEEERQRGNFPDRFSGHQFPNYSSELNVNALLLGDSALYLCASSTTGTTYEQYFGPGTRLTVT.

This clonotype has ten or more counts. The rearrangement links TRBV9 to TRBJ1-3, with D maybe TRBD1 (6 bases). The V gene's germline CDR1 is SGDLS and CDR2 YYNGEE. V was pared by 1 base and J by 1 base, with 12 bases between. The CDR3 is 16 residues long. Here the CDR3 DNA reads TGTGCCAGCAGCGTACATCCTGACAGGTCTGGAAACACCATATATTTT. It encodes CASSVHPDRSGNTIYF.

This chain links TRBV5-1 with TRBJ2-7; TRBD1 agrees at 12 bases. This CDR3 is built from 21 residues. From germline, CDR1 is SGHRS and CDR2 YFSETQ. With V trimmed by 3 bases and J by 5 bases, 24 bases remained unmatched. Written as DNA, the CDR3 is TGCGCCAGCAGCTATTTCGCCTCACCGGGACAGGGGGCCCGTGGGTCCGACGAGCAGTACTTC. It codes for CASSYFASPGQGARGSDEQYF.

This CDR3 is CSARGFGGEQETQYF. The CDR3 nucleotides are TGCAGTGCTAGAGGTTTCGGGGGAGAACAAGAGACCCAGTACTTC. The rearrangement links TRBV20-1 to TRBJ2-5; D might be TRBD2 (6 bases). This CDR3 has 15 amino acids. Germline-derived CDR1 and CDR2 are DFQATT and SNEGSKA (reference sequence). V was cut by 1 base and J by 2 bases, with 14 bases left in between.

This clonotype was observed many times. The chain employs TRBV4-3 and TRBJ1-2; no firm D call. The CDR3 runs 16 residues. Germline V gene lookup returns CDR1 LGHNA and CDR2 YSLEER. Trimming stripped 4 bases from V and 0 bases from J, with 15 bases between. The CDR3 spells CASSLESGRSNYGYTF. The DNA for the CDR3 is TGCGCCAGCAGCCTAGAAAGTGGGCGTTCTAACTATGGCTACACCTTC.

The chain combines TRBV24-1 with TRBJ2-5; D not certain. The end of the DNA fits TRBJ2-1 better, so the J call may be wrong. Germline CDR1 is KGHDR and CDR2 is SFDVKD. The CDR3 length is 14 residues. Here the CDR3 DNA reads TGTGCCACCTCCAGTATGCCTTCCTACAATGAGCAGTTCTTC. As protein: CATSSMPSYNEQFF.